The T cell receptor (beta chain) under discussion was sequenced for a study of cytomegalovirus exposure and HLA in healthy donors. Study results and limitations: Altogether, 150 to 200 TCR beta chains were recorded as cytomegalovirus-associated. Near-uniform donor sequencing depth was presumed by presence/absence analyses.

This CDR3 region has 14 residues. CDR1 SGHVS and CDR2 FQNEAQ come from the germline V gene. J was trimmed by 5 bases and V by 6 bases; bases with no gene match: 6. In the case of this clone: As yet, its antigen is unknown.

The primer mix had 60 Vbeta and 13 Jbeta primers. Profiled with immunoSEQ multiplex PCR; TCRdb holds only in-frame clones, not every one. The sample has roughly 150,000 clones; around a tenth are singletons. Sequenced: PBMCs. The TCR originated in a male donor in good health and CMV-seronegative. The chain recombines TRBV7-8 with TRBJ2-1; 8 positions match TRBD1. The CDR3 DNA sequence: TGTGCCAGCAGTACCGGGACAGGACACAATGAGCAGTTCTTC. Amino acid sequence: CASSTGTGHNEQFF.